These T cell receptor beta chains were read from a single sample in a study of patients and donors after allogeneic stem cell transplantation. TCRdb analysed the RT-PCR reads with MiXCR anew, one entry per CDR3 protein. The sample consists of about 90,000 distinct CDR3 sequences, around 49% of them appearing once. Sequenced input: blood, either unsorted or a sorted T cell fraction (not recorded which). Every receptor here comes from a human donor who was either an allogeneic HSCT recipient or a stem cell or donor lymphocyte infusion donor (not recorded which). It is not recorded whose cells these are; they may come from a transplant donor. Each CDR3 is given with its conserved first and last residue. Fields, in order: D gene, V gene, J gene, clone size, CDR3 protein, CDR3 DNA. A D gene is named only where the DNA matches it firmly. Size is omitted from some rows. Given values are once, few, many or a class for expanded clones.

>-|TRBV4-1|TRBJ1-3|-
CASSQPTGPPANTIYF
TGCGCCAGCAGCCAACCGACAGGCCCGCCGGCAAACACCATATATTTT
>-|TRBV4-1|TRBJ1-5|-
CASSHGPETQVQHF
TGCGCCAGCAGCCATGGCCCCGAGACACAGGTCCAGCATTTT
>-|TRBV5-1|TRBJ2-3|-
CASSPSGLDTQYF
TGCGCCAGCAGCCCTAGTGGACTCGATACGCAGTATTTT
>-|TRBV5-1|TRBJ2-5|-
CASSLGSNTAAETQYF
TGCGCCAGCAGCTTGGGATCGAACACCGCCGCGGAGACCCAGTACTTC
>-|TRBV12-3/TRBV12-4|TRBJ1-5|-
CASSLGSRNQPQHF
TGTGCCAGCAGTTTGGGGAGCCGCAATCAGCCCCAGCATTTT
>-|TRBV14|TRBJ1-1|few
CASSQDLISAEAFF
TGTGCCAGCAGCCAAGATTTGATCTCGGCTGAAGCTTTCTTT
>-|TRBV28|TRBJ1-2|-
CASSLIHNYGYTF
TGTGCCAGCAGTTTGATACACAACTATGGCTACACCTTC
>TRBD1|TRBV7-9|TRBJ1-3|-
CASSFLTGGYSGNTIYF
TGTGCCAGCAGCTTCTTAACAGGGGGCTACTCTGGAAACACCATATATTTT
>TRBD2|TRBV5-1|TRBJ2-3|-
CASSLWEGREFQYF
TGCGCCAGCAGCTTGTGGGAGGGCCGAGAGTTTCAGTATTTT
>-|TRBV20-1|TRBJ1-5|-
CSARQDGKSNQPQHF
TGCAGTGCTAGGCAGGACGGAAAAAGCAATCAGCCCCAGCATTTT
>TRBD1|TRBV7-9|TRBJ1-2|few
CASSPGTGFF
TGTGCCAGCAGTCCCGGGACAGGGTTCTTC
>-|TRBV12-5|TRBJ2-1|-
CASGLVNRNEQFF
TGTGCTAGTGGTTTAGTTAACCGCAATGAGCAGTTCTTC
>-|TRBV29-1|TRBJ1-1|-
CSVNREAQTAFF
TGCAGCGTGAACAGGGAGGCGCAGACAGCTTTCTTT
>-|TRBV29-1|TRBJ2-7|once
CSVEDIPYEQYF
TGCAGCGTTGAAGATATCCCTTACGAGCAGTACTTC
>-|TRBV18|TRBJ1-1|-
CASSPGPDPFF
TGTGCCAGCTCACCGGGACCCGACCCTTTCTTT
>TRBD2|TRBV2|TRBJ2-5|-
CASSDGGLAGQETQYF
TGTGCCAGCAGTGATGGGGGACTAGCGGGACAAGAGACCCAGTACTTC
>-|TRBV20-1|TRBJ1-3|few
CSATPEGYTIYF
TGCAGTGCTACCCCGGAGGGATACACCATATATTTT
>TRBD1|TRBV28|TRBJ1-3|-
CASSFGLTGYVAGNTIYF
TGTGCCAGCAGTTTCGGGCTGACAGGGTATGTAGCTGGAAACACCATATATTTT
>-|TRBV9|TRBJ2-1|-
CASSVVEGLNEQFF
TGTGCCAGCAGCGTAGTGGAGGGACTCAATGAGCAGTTCTTC
>-|TRBV12-3/TRBV12-4|TRBJ2-7|-
CASSSGNEQYF
TGTGCCAGCAGTTCAGGGAACGAGCAGTACTTC
>-|TRBV28|TRBJ1-5|few
CASSLGTPGSNQPQHF
TGTGCCAGCAGTTTGGGCACTCCGGGGAGCAATCAGCCCCAGCATTTT
>TRBD1|TRBV12-3/TRBV12-4|TRBJ1-5|-
CASTRGNQPQHF
TGTGCCAGCACCAGGGGGAATCAGCCCCAGCATTTT
>TRBD2|TRBV20-1|TRBJ2-7|once
CSASLWRESYEQYF
TGCAGTGCTAGTTTGTGGCGGGAGAGTTACGAGCAGTACTTC
>-|TRBV6-5|TRBJ1-3|few
CASSYSFLGSGNTIYF
TGTGCCAGCAGTTACTCGTTTCTGGGCTCTGGAAACACCATATATTTT
>TRBD1|TRBV6-6|TRBJ1-1|few
CASSPTGEGAFF
TGTGCCAGCAGTCCGACAGGGGAGGGAGCTTTCTTT
>-|TRBV12-3/TRBV12-4|TRBJ1-1|many
CASPPRVFGEAFF
TGTGCCAGCCCTCCCCGGGTTTTCGGAGAAGCTTTCTTT
>-|TRBV3-1|TRBJ1-2|-
CASSQTAGNSNYGYTF
TGTGCCAGCAGCCAGACTGCAGGGAACTCTAACTATGGCTACACCTTC
>TRBD1|TRBV4-2|TRBJ1-2|few
CASSLPGTGSGYTF
TGTGCCAGCAGCCTACCCGGGACAGGGAGCGGCTACACCTTC
>TRBD2|TRBV4-1|TRBJ2-1|few
CASSQIVSGGSNEQFF
TGCGCCAGCAGCCAAATCGTGTCGGGAGGGAGTAATGAGCAGTTCTTC
>TRBD1|TRBV6-1|TRBJ1-1|-
CASTGGSGTEAFF
TGTGCCAGCACAGGGGGCTCGGGCACTGAAGCTTTCTTT
>-|TRBV5-1|TRBJ1-2|-
CASSLGTGVNYGYTF
TGCGCCAGCAGCTTGGGAACGGGAGTTAACTATGGCTACACCTTC
>-|TRBV5-1|TRBJ2-3|-
CASSWDSFTQYF
TGCGCCAGCAGCTGGGACTCTTTTACGCAGTATTTT
>-|TRBV10-3|TRBJ1-2|-
CAISRAGQYYAYTF
TGTGCCATCAGTCGGGCCGGACAGTACTATGCCTACACCTTC
>-|TRBV20-1|TRBJ1-1|-
CSARDSITEAFF
TGCAGTGCTAGAGATAGCATTACTGAAGCTTTCTTT
>-|TRBV20-1|TRBJ1-5|-
CSARDPGSAKRSNQPQHF
TGCAGTGCTAGAGATCCTGGTTCGGCGAAGCGAAGCAATCAGCCCCAGCATTTT
>-|TRBV12-3/TRBV12-4|TRBJ1-3|-
CASTMTSISGNTIYF
TGTGCCAGCACCATGACTTCCATTTCTGGAAACACCATATATTTT
>-|TRBV5-1|TRBJ1-5|few
CASSLTGNQPQHF
TGCGCCAGCAGCTTGACAGGCAATCAGCCCCAGCATTTT
>-|TRBV7-2|TRBJ1-5|-
CASSISGHQPQHF
TGTGCCAGCAGCATATCCGGGCATCAGCCCCAGCATTTT
>TRBD1|TRBV4-2|TRBJ1-1|-
CASRHDRGTEAFF
TGTGCCAGCAGACATGACAGGGGGACTGAAGCTTTCTTT
>-|TRBV7-3|TRBJ1-6|-
CASSATGYGSPLHF
TGTGCCAGCAGCGCAACAGGGTATGGATCACCCCTCCACTTT
>-|TRBV12-3/TRBV12-4|TRBJ1-1|few
CASSPPGRDRTEAFF
TGTGCCAGCAGCCCCCCGGGCAGGGATCGCACTGAAGCTTTCTTT
>-|TRBV7-9|TRBJ1-3|few
CASSPPDRISGNTIYF
TGTGCCAGCAGCCCACCCGACAGGATCTCTGGAAACACCATATATTTT
>-|TRBV9|TRBJ1-3|-
CASSSRNRAGNTIYF
TGTGCCAGCAGCTCCCGTAACAGGGCAGGAAACACCATATATTTT
>-|TRBV20-1|TRBJ1-1|-
CSAFPGRMNTEAFF
TGCAGTGCCTTCCCGGGACGGATGAACACTGAAGCTTTCTTT
>-|TRBV12-3/TRBV12-4|TRBJ1-3|-
CASILDGYSGNTIYF
TGTGCCAGCATCCTAGACGGATACTCTGGAAACACCATATATTTT
>-|TRBV29-1|TRBJ2-5|-
CSVDVSSQETQYF
TGCAGCGTTGATGTTAGCAGCCAAGAGACCCAGTACTTC
>-|TRBV6-2/TRBV6-3|TRBJ1-2|once
CASSTKYGYTF
TGTGCCAGCAGCACAAAATATGGCTACACCTTC
>TRBD1|TRBV5-1|TRBJ1-2|-
CASSLGTGGGNYGYTF
TGCGCCAGCAGCTTGGGGACAGGGGGAGGCAACTATGGCTACACCTTC
>-|TRBV7-2|TRBJ1-1|-
CASSSGEWTEAFF
TGTGCCAGCAGCTCAGGGGAGTGGACTGAAGCTTTCTTT
>-|TRBV28|TRBJ2-4|-
CASSLALRAKNIQYF
TGTGCCAGCAGTTTAGCGTTAAGGGCCAAAAACATTCAGTACTTC
>TRBD1|TRBV20-1|TRBJ1-1|-
CSATGQPLMNTEAFF
TGCAGTGCTACGGGACAGCCTCTCATGAACACTGAAGCTTTCTTT
>-|TRBV3-1|TRBJ1-1|-
CASSLGTSNTEAFF
TGTGCCAGCAGCCTCGGGACATCGAACACTGAAGCTTTCTTT
>-|TRBV7-7|TRBJ2-7|-
CASSLRPTYEQYF
TGTGCTAGCAGCTTACGACCAACCTACGAGCAGTACTTC
>-|TRBV11-2|TRBJ1-4|few
CASSSQRPKLATNEKLFF
TGTGCCAGCAGCTCCCAGCGGCCGAAACTTGCAACTAATGAAAAACTGTTTTTT
>-|TRBV29-1|TRBJ1-1|-
CSVGDYRERGTEAFF
TGCAGCGTTGGGGACTACAGGGAGCGGGGCACTGAAGCTTTCTTT
>-|TRBV5-5|TRBJ1-1|few
CASSLEGQMNTEAFF
TGTGCCAGCAGCTTGGAAGGACAGATGAACACTGAAGCTTTCTTT
>-|TRBV11-1|TRBJ2-1|-
CASSLQRPRQPYNEQFF
TGTGCCAGCAGCCTTCAGAGACCAAGACAGCCCTACAATGAGCAGTTCTTC